This T cell receptor beta chain was obtained from a study of OX40 agonist ivuxolimab in advanced cancers. Generated by immunoSEQ multiplex PCR, the TCRdb table keeps only in-frame clones and is missing some. The data hold tens of thousands of clones, with 81% observed a single time. The trim removed 4 bases at V and 1 base at J, leaving 10 bases unmatched. CDR1 SSHAT and CDR2 FNYEAQ come from the germline V gene (reference sequence). The CDR3 has 17 residues. This clonotype was obtained from an adult with an advanced solid tumor such as melanoma, head and neck, liver or kidney cancer. Sequencing was performed on CD4+ or CD8+ T cells sorted from blood, taken in a trial of the OX40 agonist ivuxolimab. This chain links TRBV7-7 with TRBJ1-5; 7 bases are a match to TRBD1. DNA of the CDR3: TGTGCCAGCAGCTCGGGCAGGGGGTTGTTAAGCAATCAGCCCCAGCATTTT. Encoded protein: CASSSGRGLLSNQPQHF.